This TCR beta chain is from a study of cytomegalovirus exposure and HLA in healthy donors (dated by TCRdb to the late 2010s). With respect to the entire study: According to an earlier analysis of around 600 of the donors, 150 million to 200 million T cells yielded roughly 110 million unique TCR beta sequences and about 300 Gb of sequence data. Approximately 330 gigabases of sequencing data and 75 million to 85 million unique TCR sequences made up an early release that covered 640 HLA-typed donors. Of the roughly 410 genotyped donors, 65% to 90% were placed in the genetic ancestry cluster associated with self-reported Caucasian donors. The study aimed to test whether signatures of past pathogen exposure could be identified by cataloging public T cell receptors. Using immunosequencing, the study profiled T cell repertoires from around 670 subjects and related those repertoires to cytomegalovirus serostatus. Along with the approximately 670-subject first cohort, a separate validation cohort of roughly 110 different subjects was used. High-throughput TCR immunosequencing, statistical association of individual TCRs with disease status, and machine learning were combined to predict cytomegalovirus infection status. To study patterns of TCR occurrence, a later analysis re-analyzed previously published TCR beta repertoires from 666 donors and added high-resolution HLA genotyping. Rather than drawing on any new phenotypic data, the later analysis identified candidate immune exposures from TCR beta sequences and the way those sequences occurred across donors. An earlier analysis of around 580 of the donors used high-throughput TCR beta sequencing to judge whether each TCR beta V gene segment behaved as functional or pseudogenic. Donor age, sex, ethnicity and CMV serostatus were collected together with the repertoire data. A later genetic analysis took genome-wide SNP genotypes for about 55% of the roughly 700 donors and used that subset as a discovery cohort. All discovery cohort repertoires had been generated using a single sequencing platform. Class I and class II HLA loci were covered by the typing at four-digit resolution. The number of donors typed differed by locus, with roughly 629-640 for A, B, C, DRB1 and DQB1, around 500 for DQA1, nearly 610 for DPA1, and some 440 for DPB1. About five DR-DQ haplotypes were handled as single units for association and clustering because linkage in the cohort was strong. On average, roughly 240,000 unique TCR beta nucleotide sequences were sequenced per donor among about 400 genotyped donors of the cohort, with roughly 18% of those sequences being non-productive. The full study reports these points: Some IMGT-functional V segments, including TRBV6-2 and TRBV6-3, could not be distinguished by the 87-base-pair reads and were therefore excluded. Because some donors lacked HLA typing at each locus, the association tests relied only on the typed subset. Most TCR sequences were seen in very few donors, while some public TCRs were found in many individuals. A cluster of highly shared sequence variants was judged likely to be a technical artifact of the sequencing pipeline. According to a later analysis, parvovirus B19, influenza, CMV and Epstein-Barr virus appeared linked to several top co-occurrence clusters. In an earlier analysis of more than 500 of the donors, most TCR beta V segments appeared in productive rearrangements about 87% or about 30% of the time, broadly matching IMGT annotations. Most CMV-associated TCR beta chains appeared to be HLA-restricted in a later analysis, and the HLA associations seemed to be driven largely by CMV exposure. In a later analysis, the rate of TCR association differed among HLA loci, with DRB1 alleles having the most associated TCRs and HLA-C alleles having the fewest. Three of the identified cytomegalovirus-associated TCR beta chains were confirmed in vitro to be specific for cytomegalovirus antigens. When HLA alleles, especially DR and DQ, strongly co-occurred, attributing TCR associations to individual alleles was difficult. Cytomegalovirus status was reported to be diagnosed by the classifier with high specificity and sensitivity in both the original and validation cohorts. V-gene and J-gene trimming of TCR beta chains was associated with a missense DCLRE1C variant in a later genetic analysis, and the association was replicated in an independent cohort. A further reported finding was that TCR beta sequences accurately predicted the HLA-A and HLA-B alleles for most subjects in the first cohort. This cohort had only TCR beta chains sequenced, and the lack of alpha or paired-chain data limited which features could be detected. For the cohort, immune exposure information was limited to CMV serostatus. According to the authors, the approach could potentially be generalized to other disease states and immunological phenotypes. In a later analysis, 15,000 to 20,000 TCR beta sequences were associated with specific HLA alleles at a false discovery rate of 0.05. Linkage disequilibrium might explain the correlated functional status among segregating V segments, but an unknown experimental factor could not be ruled out. In a later analysis, HLA-associated TCR beta chains were found to be more clonally expanded and to have lower generation probabilities than equally common non-associated chains. Over 15 rarely observed V segments, including chromosome 9 orphons, were excluded from the earlier analysis of approximately 500 of the donors because counts were too low. Roughly uniform sequencing depth across donors was assumed in presence/absence analyses, although this assumption may not hold. In a later genetic analysis, fewer N-insertions in productive TCRs were reported among donors in an Asian-associated ancestry cluster than the roughly 700-donor mean. The study listed 170 or so TCR beta chains as associated with cytomegalovirus.

The cohort was made up of several hundred healthy bone marrow donors. All cohort members were sampled while nominally healthy, although unrecorded immune exposures were likely present. The donor tested CMV seropositive, placing the donor among the 310 or so seropositive members of the cohort. A peripheral blood sample was provided by each donor, and peripheral blood mononuclear cells were used for TCR beta sequencing. The Qiagen DNeasy Blood Extraction Kit was used to extract genomic DNA from the blood cell samples. As regards this clone: The antigen it binds to is not known. No much larger clone is present one base from it, and per-base qualities are unavailable.

Library preparation used the immunoSEQ multiplex PCR assay. For the multiplex PCR, a mixture combining 60 forward primers for TCR Vbeta segments and 13 reverse primers for TCR Jbeta segments was used. Amplification of the CDR3 region of rearranged TCR beta genes was performed with a multiplex PCR assay on genomic DNA. On the Illumina HiSeq System, the amplified TCR beta libraries were sequenced as 87-base-pair reads. The paper's processing steps were these. Across the roughly 640 repertoires, a later analysis counted approximately 75 million unique TCR beta chains, approximately 10 million of which were shared by at least two donors. Raw reads were error-corrected and collapsed into unique sequences with a nearest-neighbor algorithm that merged closely related sequences to remove PCR and sequencing errors. CDR3 sequences were aligned to IMGT reference sequences to assign V, D and J gene segments. Each retained sequence needed at least a six-nucleotide match to both a V gene segment and a J gene segment. Rearrangements were called productive when the CDR3 lacked stop codons and stayed in frame with V and J; all others were non-productive. Following IMGT convention, CDR3 was defined as the stretch from the second conserved V-encoded cysteine up to the conserved J-encoded phenylalanine. Sequences without an unambiguous match to a single V gene segment were excluded from the earlier analysis of 587 of the donors. In an earlier analysis of approximately 590 of the donors, V segments were called functional above 56.7% productive rearrangements and were called segregating when the between-donor standard deviation exceeded 5%. A statistical classification framework was developed to diagnose cytomegalovirus status using the catalog of TCR beta chain sequences. V and J gene assignment, in a later analysis, came from comparing TCR nucleotide sequences with IMGT/GENE-DB human TR gene sequences. Using the TCRdist pipeline, a later analysis assigned CDR3 sequences along with most-parsimonious VDJ recombination scenarios. In a later analysis, every TCR beta chain was defined by the combination of its CDR3 amino acid sequence and its V-gene family, and reads without a unique V-gene family were dropped. A later analysis removed 600 or so highly shared, low-generation-probability nucleotide sequences to deal with suspected cross-contamination and a sequencing artifact. For each public chain, a later analysis derived a clonal expansion index from normalized ranks of inferred template counts within each repertoire. Generation probabilities in a later analysis came from a VDJ recombination model fitted to out-of-frame rearrangements, and those results were checked against IGoR. In a later analysis, TCR-TCR, TCR-HLA and TCR-CMV co-occurrence was scored with hypergeometric tests, and a repertoire-size bias correction was applied to TCR pairs. To estimate false discovery rates, a later analysis permuted the HLA or CMV assignments 20 times. A later analysis grouped co-occurring TCRs with DBSCAN, adding TCRdist sequence similarity when clustering within HLA-allele-positive subsets. Co-occurrence clustering excluded repertoires with fewer than 30,000 or more than 120,000 public chains, plus five with anomalous nucleotide sharing. As stored in TCRdb, this immuneACCESS dataset retains in-frame rearrangements with V and J assigned. A fraction of the clones does not appear; measured against another copy, unresolved V genes explain less than half of the discrepancy, and the remainder lacks a known reason. V and J calls and clone size are given by that table; D and trimming were obtained from the DNA. In this sample the table shows 150,000 to 250,000 clones, approximately 79% of which occur a single time. 4% to 4.5% of the sample is held by the ten biggest clonotypes.

The V end gives up 4 bases and the J end 4 bases, leaving 1 base in the junction not matched to a gene. The germline V gene supplies CDR1 KGHSH and CDR2 LQKENI. The CDR3 measures 12 amino acids from cysteine to phenylalanine. Of the read, only the CDR3 DNA is kept; its 36 bases are in frame from base 1. Input material: PBMCs. Rearrangement joined TRBV18 to TRBJ2-7, with 7 bases matching TRBD2. The source is a woman in her 30s in good health and CMV-seropositive. The CDR3: CASSREGYEQYF. The nucleotide sequence is TGTGCCAGCTCACGGGAGGGGTACGAGCAGTACTTC.